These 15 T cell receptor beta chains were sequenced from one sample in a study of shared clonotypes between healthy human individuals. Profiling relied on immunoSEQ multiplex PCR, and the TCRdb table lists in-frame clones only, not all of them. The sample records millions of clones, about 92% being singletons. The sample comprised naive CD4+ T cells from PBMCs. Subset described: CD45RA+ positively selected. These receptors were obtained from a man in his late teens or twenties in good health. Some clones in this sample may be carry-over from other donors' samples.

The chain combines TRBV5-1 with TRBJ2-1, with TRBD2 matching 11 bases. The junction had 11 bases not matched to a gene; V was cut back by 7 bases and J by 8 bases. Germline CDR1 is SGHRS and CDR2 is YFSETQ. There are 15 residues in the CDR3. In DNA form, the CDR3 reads TGCGCCAGCTCGGAACTAGCGGGAGTGAGGGATGAGCAGTTCTTC. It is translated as CASSELAGVRDEQFF.

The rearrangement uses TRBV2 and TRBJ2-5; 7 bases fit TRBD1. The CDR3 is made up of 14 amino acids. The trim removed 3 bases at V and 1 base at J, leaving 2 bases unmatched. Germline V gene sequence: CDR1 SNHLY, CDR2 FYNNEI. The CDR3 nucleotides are TGTGCCAGCAGTGAGACAGGGACCCAAGAGACCCAGTACTTC. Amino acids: CASSETGTQETQYF.

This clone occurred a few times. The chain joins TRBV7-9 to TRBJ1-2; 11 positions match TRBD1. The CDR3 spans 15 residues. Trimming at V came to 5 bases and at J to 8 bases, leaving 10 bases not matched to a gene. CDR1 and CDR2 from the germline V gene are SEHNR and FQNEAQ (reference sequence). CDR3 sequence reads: CASSVGRTGGRGYTF. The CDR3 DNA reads TGTGCCAGCAGCGTAGGTCGGACAGGGGGCAGAGGCTACACCTTC.

CDR3 sequence: CASSSTGVWETQYF. CDR3 nucleotides: TGCGCCAGCAGCTCGACAGGGGTTTGGGAGACCCAGTACTTC. This sequence joins TRBV5-1 and TRBJ2-5; 8 bases align to TRBD1. The germline CDR1 and CDR2 sequences are SGHRS and YFSETQ. The CDR3 sequence is 14 residues long. V gave up 3 bases and J gave up 5 bases; unmatched junction bases: 6.

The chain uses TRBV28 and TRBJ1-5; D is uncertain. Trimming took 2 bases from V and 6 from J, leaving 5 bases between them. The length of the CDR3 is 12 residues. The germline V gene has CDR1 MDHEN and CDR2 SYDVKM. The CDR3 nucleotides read TGTGCCAGCAGTTTAGGACCTCAGCCCCAGCATTTT. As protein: CASSLGPQPQHF.

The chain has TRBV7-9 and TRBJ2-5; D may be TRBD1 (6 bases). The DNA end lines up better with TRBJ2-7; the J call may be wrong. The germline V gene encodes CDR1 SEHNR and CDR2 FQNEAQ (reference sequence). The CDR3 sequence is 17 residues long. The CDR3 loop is CASSSITGLGIPYEQYF. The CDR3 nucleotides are TGTGCCAGCAGCTCAATCACAGGGTTAGGGATTCCCTACGAGCAGTACTTC.

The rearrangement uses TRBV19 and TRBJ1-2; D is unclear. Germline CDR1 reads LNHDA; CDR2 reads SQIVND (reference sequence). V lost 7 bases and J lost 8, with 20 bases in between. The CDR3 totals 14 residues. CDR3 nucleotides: TGTGCCAGTAAAACTATAGGCGGGGTGGAAGGCTACACCTTC. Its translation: CASKTIGGVEGYTF.

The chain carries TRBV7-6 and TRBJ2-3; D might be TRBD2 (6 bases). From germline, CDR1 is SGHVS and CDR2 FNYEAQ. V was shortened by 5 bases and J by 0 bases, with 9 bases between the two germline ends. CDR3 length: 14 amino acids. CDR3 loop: CASSQDYSTDTQYF. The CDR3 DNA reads TGTGCCAGCAGCCAGGACTATAGCACAGATACGCAGTATTTT.

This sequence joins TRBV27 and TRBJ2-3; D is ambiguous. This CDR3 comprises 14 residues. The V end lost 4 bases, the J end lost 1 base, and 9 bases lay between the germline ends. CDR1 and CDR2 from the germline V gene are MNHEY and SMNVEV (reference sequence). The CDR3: CASSSGYGTDTQYF. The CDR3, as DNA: TGTGCCAGCAGTTCAGGCTATGGCACAGATACGCAGTATTTT.

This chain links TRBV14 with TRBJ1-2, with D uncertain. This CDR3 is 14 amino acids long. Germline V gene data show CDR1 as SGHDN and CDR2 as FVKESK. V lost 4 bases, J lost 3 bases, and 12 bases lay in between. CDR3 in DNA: TGTGCCAGCAGCCCCATTGGAAGCTACTATGGCTACACCTTC. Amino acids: CASSPIGSYYGYTF.

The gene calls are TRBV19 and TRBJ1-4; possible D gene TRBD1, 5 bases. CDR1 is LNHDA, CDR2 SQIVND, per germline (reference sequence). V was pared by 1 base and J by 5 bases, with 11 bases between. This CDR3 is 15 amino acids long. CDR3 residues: CASSIGGLMNEKLFF. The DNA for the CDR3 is TGTGCCAGTAGTATAGGGGGCCTGATGAATGAAAAACTGTTTTTT.

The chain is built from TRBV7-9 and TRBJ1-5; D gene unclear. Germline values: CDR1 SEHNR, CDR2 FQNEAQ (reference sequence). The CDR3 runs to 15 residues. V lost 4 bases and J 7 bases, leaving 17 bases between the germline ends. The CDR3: CASSSGDVVGQPQHF. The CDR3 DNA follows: TGTGCCAGCAGCTCCGGCGATGTGGTCGGACAGCCCCAGCATTTT.

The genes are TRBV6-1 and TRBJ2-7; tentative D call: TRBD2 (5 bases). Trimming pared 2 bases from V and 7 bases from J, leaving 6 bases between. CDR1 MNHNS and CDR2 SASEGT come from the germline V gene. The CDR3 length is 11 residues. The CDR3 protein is CASSEWEEQYF. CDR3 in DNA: TGTGCCAGCAGTGAATGGGAGGAGCAGTACTTC.

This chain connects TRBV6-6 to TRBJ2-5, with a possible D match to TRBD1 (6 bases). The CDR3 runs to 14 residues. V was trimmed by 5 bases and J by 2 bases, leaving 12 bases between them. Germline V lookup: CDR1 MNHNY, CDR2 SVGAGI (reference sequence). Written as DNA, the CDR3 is TGTGCCAGCAGTCAACAGGGCCCACAAGAGACCCAGTACTTC. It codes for CASSQQGPQETQYF.

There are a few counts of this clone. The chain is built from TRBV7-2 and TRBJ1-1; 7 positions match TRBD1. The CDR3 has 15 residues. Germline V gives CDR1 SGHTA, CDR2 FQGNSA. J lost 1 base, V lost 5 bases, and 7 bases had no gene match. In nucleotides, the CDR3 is TGTGCCAGCAGCCCCCACAGGGGTAGGAACACTGAAGCTTTCTTT. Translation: CASSPHRGRNTEAFF.